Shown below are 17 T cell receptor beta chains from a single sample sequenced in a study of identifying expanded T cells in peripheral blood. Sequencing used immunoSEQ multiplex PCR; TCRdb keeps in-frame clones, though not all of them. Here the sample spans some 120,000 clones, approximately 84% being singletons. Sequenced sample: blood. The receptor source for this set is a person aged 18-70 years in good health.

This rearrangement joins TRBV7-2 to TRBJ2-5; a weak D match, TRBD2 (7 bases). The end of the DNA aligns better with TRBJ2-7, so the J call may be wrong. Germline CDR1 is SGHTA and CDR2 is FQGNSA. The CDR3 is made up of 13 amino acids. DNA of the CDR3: TGTGCCACCTCAACAGGGAGGGGGTACGAGCAGTACTTC. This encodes CATSTGRGYEQYF.

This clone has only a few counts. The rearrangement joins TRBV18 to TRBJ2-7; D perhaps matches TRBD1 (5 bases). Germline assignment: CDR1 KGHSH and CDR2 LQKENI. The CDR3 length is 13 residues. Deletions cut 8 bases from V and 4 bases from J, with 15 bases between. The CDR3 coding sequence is TGTGCCAGCCGAGATATCGACAGATACGAGCAGTACTTC. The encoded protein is CASRDIDRYEQYF.

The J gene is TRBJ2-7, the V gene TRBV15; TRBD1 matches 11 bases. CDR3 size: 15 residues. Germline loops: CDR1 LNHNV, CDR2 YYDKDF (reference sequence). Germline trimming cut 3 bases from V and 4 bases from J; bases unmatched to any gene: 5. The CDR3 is CATSRDGTGGYEQYF. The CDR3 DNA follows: TGTGCCACCAGCAGGGACGGGACAGGGGGTTACGAGCAGTACTTC.

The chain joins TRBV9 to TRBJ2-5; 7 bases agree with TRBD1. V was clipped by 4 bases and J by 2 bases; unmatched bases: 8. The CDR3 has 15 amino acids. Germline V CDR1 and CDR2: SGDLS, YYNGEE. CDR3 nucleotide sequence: TGTGCCAGCAGCCCGGGACAGCTCGTTCAAGAGACCCAGTACTTC. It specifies CASSPGQLVQETQYF. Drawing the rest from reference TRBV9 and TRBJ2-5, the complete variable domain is DSGVTQTPKHLITATGQRVTLRCSPRSGDLSVYWYQQSLDQGLQFLIQYYNGEERAKGNILERFSAQQFPDLHSELNLSSLELGDSALYFCASSPGQLVQETQYFGPGTRLLVL.

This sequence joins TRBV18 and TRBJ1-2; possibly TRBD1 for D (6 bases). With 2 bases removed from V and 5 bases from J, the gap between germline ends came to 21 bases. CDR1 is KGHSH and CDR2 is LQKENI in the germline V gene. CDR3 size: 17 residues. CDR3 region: CASSPRGAAGALYGYTF. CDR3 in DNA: TGTGCCAGCTCACCAAGGGGTGCGGCAGGGGCCCTGTATGGCTACACCTTC.

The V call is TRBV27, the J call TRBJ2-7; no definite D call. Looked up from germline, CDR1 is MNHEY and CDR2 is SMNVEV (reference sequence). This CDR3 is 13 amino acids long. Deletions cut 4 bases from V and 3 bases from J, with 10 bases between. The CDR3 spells CASSYRIYYEQYF. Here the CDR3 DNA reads TGTGCCAGCAGTTATCGGATTTACTACGAGCAGTACTTC.

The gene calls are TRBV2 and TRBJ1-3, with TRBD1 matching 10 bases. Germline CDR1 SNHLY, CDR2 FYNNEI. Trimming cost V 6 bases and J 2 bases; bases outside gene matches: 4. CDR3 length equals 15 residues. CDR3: CASRRQGATGNTIYF. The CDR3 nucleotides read TGTGCCAGCAGGAGACAGGGGGCAACTGGAAACACCATATATTTT. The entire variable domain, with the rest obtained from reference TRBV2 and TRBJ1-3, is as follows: EPEVTQTPSHQVTQMGQEVILRCVPISNHLYFYWYRQILGQKVEFLVSFYNNEISEKSEIFDDQFSVERPDGSNFTLKIRSTKLEDSAMYFCASRRQGATGNTIYFGEGSWLTVV.

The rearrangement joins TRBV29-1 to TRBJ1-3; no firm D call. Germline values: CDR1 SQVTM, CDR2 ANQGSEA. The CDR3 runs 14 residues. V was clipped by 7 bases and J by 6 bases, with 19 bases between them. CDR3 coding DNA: TGCAGCGCCTTATCGGGGAGTGGTCAAAACACCATATATTTT. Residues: CSALSGSGQNTIYF.

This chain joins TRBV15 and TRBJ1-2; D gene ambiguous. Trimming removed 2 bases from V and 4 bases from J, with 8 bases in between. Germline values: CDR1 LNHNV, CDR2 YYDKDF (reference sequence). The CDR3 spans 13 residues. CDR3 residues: CATSRPDGYGYTF. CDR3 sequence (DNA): TGTGCCACCAGCAGACCCGACGGCTATGGCTACACCTTC.

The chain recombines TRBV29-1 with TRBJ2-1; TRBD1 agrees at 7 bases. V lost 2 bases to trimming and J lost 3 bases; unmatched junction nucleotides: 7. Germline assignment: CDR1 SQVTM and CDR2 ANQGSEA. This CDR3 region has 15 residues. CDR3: CSVERDRALYNEQFF. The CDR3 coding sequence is TGCAGCGTTGAACGAGACAGGGCCCTCTACAATGAGCAGTTCTTC.

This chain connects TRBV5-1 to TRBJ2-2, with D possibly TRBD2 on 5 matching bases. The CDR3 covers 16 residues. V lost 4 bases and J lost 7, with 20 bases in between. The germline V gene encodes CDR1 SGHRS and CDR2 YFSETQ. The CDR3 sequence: CASSKSREGEGGELFF. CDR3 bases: TGCGCCAGCAGCAAATCGAGAGAGGGAGAGGGCGGGGAGCTGTTTTTT. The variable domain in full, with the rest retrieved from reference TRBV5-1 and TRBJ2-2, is KAGVTQTPRYLIKTRGQQVTLSCSPISGHRSVSWYQQTPGQGLQFLFEYFSETQRNKGNFPGRFSGRQFSNSRSEMNVSTLELGDSALYLCASSKSREGEGGELFFGEGSRLTVL.

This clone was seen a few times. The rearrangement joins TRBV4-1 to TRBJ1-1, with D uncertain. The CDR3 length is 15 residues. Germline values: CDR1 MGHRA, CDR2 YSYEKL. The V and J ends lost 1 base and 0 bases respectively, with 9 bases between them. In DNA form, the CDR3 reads TGCGCCAGCAGCCAAGGTGTCGGGATGAACACTGAAGCTTTCTTT. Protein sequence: CASSQGVGMNTEAFF.

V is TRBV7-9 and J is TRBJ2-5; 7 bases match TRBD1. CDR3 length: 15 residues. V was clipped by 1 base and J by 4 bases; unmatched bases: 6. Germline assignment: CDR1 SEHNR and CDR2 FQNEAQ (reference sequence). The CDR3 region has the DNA TGTGCCAGCAGCTTAGGGAGACAGGGAACAGAGACCCAGTACTTC. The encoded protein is CASSLGRQGTETQYF.

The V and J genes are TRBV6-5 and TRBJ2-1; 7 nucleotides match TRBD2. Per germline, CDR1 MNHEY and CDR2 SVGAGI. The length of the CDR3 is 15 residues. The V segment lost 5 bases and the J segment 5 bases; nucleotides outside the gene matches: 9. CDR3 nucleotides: TGTGCCAGCAGTATAACGTCTAGCGGCCACAATGAGCAGTTCTTC. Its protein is CASSITSSGHNEQFF.

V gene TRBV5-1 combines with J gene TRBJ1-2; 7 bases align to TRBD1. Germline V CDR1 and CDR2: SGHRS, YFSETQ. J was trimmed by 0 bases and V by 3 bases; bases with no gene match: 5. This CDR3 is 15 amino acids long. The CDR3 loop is CASSSGQTPNYGYTF. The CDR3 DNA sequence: TGCGCCAGCAGCTCGGGACAGACACCTAACTATGGCTACACCTTC.

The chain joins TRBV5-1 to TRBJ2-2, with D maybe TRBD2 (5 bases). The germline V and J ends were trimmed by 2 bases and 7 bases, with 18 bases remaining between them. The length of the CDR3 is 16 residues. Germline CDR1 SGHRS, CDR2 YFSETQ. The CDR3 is CASSFKMASKGGELFF. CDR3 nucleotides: TGCGCCAGCAGCTTTAAAATGGCTAGCAAAGGCGGGGAGCTGTTTTTT.

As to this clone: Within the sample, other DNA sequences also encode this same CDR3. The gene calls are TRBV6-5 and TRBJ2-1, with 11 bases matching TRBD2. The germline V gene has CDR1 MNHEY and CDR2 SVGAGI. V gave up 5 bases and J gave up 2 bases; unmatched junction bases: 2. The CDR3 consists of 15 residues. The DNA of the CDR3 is TGTGCCAGCAGTCTAGCGGGGGGTCCCTACAATGAGCAGTTCTTC. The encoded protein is CASSLAGGPYNEQFF.